Below, one TCR beta chain is given with its context. The method was immunoSEQ multiplex PCR; TCRdb's version includes in-frame clones alone and lacks a portion of them. The repertoire holds under 55,000 clones, with 85% to 95% as singletons. This sample was taken from a study of T cell changes during pregnancy in multiple sclerosis. CDR1 is SGHRS and CDR2 is YFSETQ in the germline V gene. Trimming stripped 0 bases from V and 7 bases from J, with 11 bases between. The CDR3 spans 13 residues. V is TRBV5-1 and J is TRBJ2-7; D gene ambiguous. The starting material was CD4+ T cells from peripheral blood mononuclear cells, obtained in the third trimester of pregnancy. The TCR comes from a female donor with multiple sclerosis, enrolled in a pregnancy study. CDR3: CASSLEVLGEQYF. DNA of the CDR3: TGCGCCAGCAGCTTGGAGGTCCTCGGGGAGCAGTACTTC.